The T cell receptor beta chain described here comes from a study of T cells in Graves' hyperthyroidism and ophthalmopathy. The CDR3 regions of TCR beta were amplified from RNA transcripts. The TCR CDR3 first-round RT-PCR relied on the HTBI primer set. Each CDR3 protein gets one entry after TCRdb re-called the multiplex PCR reads with MiXCR. Of 500,000 to 650,000 distinct CDR3 sequences in the sample, approximately 15% were seen once. PBMCs came from around 9.7 ml fresh peripheral blood. Germline V gives CDR1 SNHLY, CDR2 FYNNEI. Deletions cut 6 bases from V and 4 bases from J, with 10 bases between. The CDR3 spans 12 residues. This clonotype has only a few counts. Its target is not known. Whole-study results and caveats: Onset of ophthalmopathy came a median approximately 6.5 months after the model predicted it. Most expanded thyroid clonotypes above 0.001 recurred in blood.

The sequencing sample was made of blood. The clonotype was recovered from a woman aged 45 to 65 with Graves' ophthalmopathy. The V gene is TRBV2, the J gene TRBJ2-7; D is unresolved. The chain's CDR3 is CASRALMYEQYF. The CDR3 DNA sequence: TGTGCCAGCAGGGCTCTCATGTACGAGCAGTACTTC.